The rows below give T cell receptor beta chains drawn from one sample of a study of cytomegalovirus exposure and HLA in healthy donors. Generated by immunoSEQ multiplex PCR, the TCRdb table keeps only in-frame clones and is missing some. The data hold fewer than 120,000 clones, with around 83% observed a single time. Specimen: PBMCs. Receptors were obtained from a woman in her fifties or sixties in good health and CMV-seropositive. Each CDR3 is given without its conserved first and last residue.

J,V,CDR3
TRBJ1-5,TRBV19,ASSILDTNQPQH
TRBJ1-1,TRBV25-1,ASKDRGRVDTEAF
TRBJ2-3,TRBV7-2,ASSFGTSGTDTQY
TRBJ2-1,TRBV5-1,ASSFGEFYNEQF
TRBJ2-1,TRBV7-2,ASIRSTAGGEQF
TRBJ1-1,TRBV7-9,ASSLGQGRDTEAF
TRBJ2-2,TRBV10-1,ASSGETTEPNTGELF
TRBJ2-3,TRBV6-5,ASSYRQPSTDTQY
TRBJ1-5,TRBV6-5,ASSPDRFQPQH
TRBJ2-1,TRBV6-6,ASSYPYSTHNEQF
TRBJ2-3,TRBV7-3,ASSLARGGTDTQY
TRBJ1-5,TRBV19,ASSNHRAMGQPQH
TRBJ2-5,TRBV10-3,AISEAEETQY
TRBJ2-5,TRBV7-3,ASSALGLKETQY
TRBJ2-2,TRBV5-4,ASSYPGGPPGELF
TRBJ1-4,TRBV5-1,ASTWTGREKLF
TRBJ2-7,TRBV27,ASSFLGTGVDEQY
TRBJ1-2,TRBV4-1,ASSKQGDGYT
TRBJ1-3,TRBV10-2,ASRTTASGVGNTIY
TRBJ2-3,TRBV5-1,ASSLGDPTDTQY
TRBJ2-2,TRBV5-1,ASSPGTTYTGELF
TRBJ2-3,TRBV27,ASSLQGSHTDTQY
TRBJ1-3,TRBV6-5,ASRYRGSGNTIY
TRBJ2-5,TRBV5-1,ASRQEETQY
TRBJ1-1,TRBV9,ASSVEAVRDTEAF
TRBJ2-1,TRBV9,ASSVRLSGRWNEQF
TRBJ2-7,TRBV23-1,ASSQSGLAFRSCYEQY
TRBJ2-2,TRBV5-8,ASSPWRTGGSGELF
TRBJ2-7,TRBV5-4,ASSWWDRVISEQY
TRBJ2-7,TRBV4-1,ASSQEPAGVPYEQY
TRBJ2-7,TRBV6-6,ASSYSSVSSYEQY
TRBJ1-2,TRBV28,ASSPTGSGYT
TRBJ2-3,TRBV11-2,ASSLGLSDTQY
TRBJ2-2,TRBV13,ASSVGTSANTGELF
TRBJ2-7,TRBV2,ASSDTEVGDYEQY
TRBJ2-1,TRBV5-1,ASSLSPSGSYNEQF
TRBJ2-1,TRBV5-1,ASSSPQGANEQF
TRBJ2-2,TRBV4-1,ASSQGWAGNTGELF
TRBJ2-3,TRBV5-1,ASSITERGGTDTQY
TRBJ2-7,TRBV5-1,ASRSTGNYEQY
TRBJ2-5,TRBV9,ASSVAKAQTSAETQY
TRBJ2-5,TRBV7-9,ASSFWTSGFIRETQY
TRBJ2-1,TRBV25-1,ASSRRAGIYNEQF
TRBJ1-5,TRBV29-1,SVGSRDGQPQH
TRBJ2-5,TRBV5-5,ASSLAPASGQETQY
TRBJ1-1,TRBV14,ASSQGTGAPEAF
TRBJ2-1,TRBV28,ASRGLAGHNEQF
NA,TRBV29-1,SVVSGYEQY
TRBJ2-3,TRBV5-1,ASSVGTFADTQY
TRBJ2-5,TRBV7-9,ASSSGLAGVETQY